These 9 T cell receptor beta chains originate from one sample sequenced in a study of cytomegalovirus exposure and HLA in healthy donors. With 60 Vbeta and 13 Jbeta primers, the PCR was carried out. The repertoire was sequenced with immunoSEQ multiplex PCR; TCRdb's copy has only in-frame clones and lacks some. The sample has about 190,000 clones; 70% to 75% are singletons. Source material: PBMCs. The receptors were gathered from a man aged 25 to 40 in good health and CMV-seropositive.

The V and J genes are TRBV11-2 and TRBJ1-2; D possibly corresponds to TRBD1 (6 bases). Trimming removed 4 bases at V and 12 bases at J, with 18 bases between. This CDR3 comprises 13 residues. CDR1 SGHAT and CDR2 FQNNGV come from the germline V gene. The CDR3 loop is CASSSQGTQQNTF. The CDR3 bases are TGTGCCAGCAGCTCACAGGGCACCCAGCAGAACACCTTC. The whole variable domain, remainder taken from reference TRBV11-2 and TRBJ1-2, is EAGVAQSPRYKIIEKRQSVAFWCNPISGHATLYWYQQILGQGPKLLIQFQNNGVVDDSQLPKDRFSAERLKGVDSTLKIQPAKLEDSAVYLCASSSQGTQQNTFGSGTRLTVV.

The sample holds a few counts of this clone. The CDR3 loop reads CASSPGVAATYEQYF. The CDR3 DNA reads as TGTGCCAGCTCACCGGGGGTAGCGGCCACCTACGAGCAGTACTTC. The J gene is TRBJ2-7, the V gene TRBV18; possibly TRBD2 for D (6 bases). This CDR3 is 15 amino acids long. Germline V gene lookup returns CDR1 KGHSH and CDR2 LQKENI. The V end was cut by 3 bases, the J end by 2 bases, with 14 bases between.

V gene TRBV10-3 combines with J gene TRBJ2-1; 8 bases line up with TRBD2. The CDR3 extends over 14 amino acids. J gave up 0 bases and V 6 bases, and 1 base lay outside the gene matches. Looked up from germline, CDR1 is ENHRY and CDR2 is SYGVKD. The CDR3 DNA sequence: TGTGCCATCAGACTAGCGGACTCCTACAATGAGCAGTTCTTC. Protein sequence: CAIRLADSYNEQFF.

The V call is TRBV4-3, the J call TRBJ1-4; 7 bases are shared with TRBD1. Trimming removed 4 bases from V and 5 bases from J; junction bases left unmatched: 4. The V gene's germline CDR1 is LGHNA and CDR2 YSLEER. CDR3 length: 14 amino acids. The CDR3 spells CASSPGQSNEKLFF. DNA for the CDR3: TGCGCCAGCAGCCCGGGACAGTCAAATGAAAAACTGTTTTTT.

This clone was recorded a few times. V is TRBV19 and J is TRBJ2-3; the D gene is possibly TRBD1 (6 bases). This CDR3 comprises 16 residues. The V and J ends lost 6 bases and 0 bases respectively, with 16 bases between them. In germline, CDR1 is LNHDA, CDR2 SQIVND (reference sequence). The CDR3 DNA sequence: TGTGCCAGTAGACAAACAGGGATAAGCAGCACAGATACGCAGTATTTT. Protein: CASRQTGISSTDTQYF.

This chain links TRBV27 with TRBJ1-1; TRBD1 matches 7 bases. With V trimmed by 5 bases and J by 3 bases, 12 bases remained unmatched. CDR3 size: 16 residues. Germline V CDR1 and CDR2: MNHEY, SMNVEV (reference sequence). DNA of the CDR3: TGTGCCAGCAGTCGGAAAAGGGGGCAATTGGACACTGAAGCTTTCTTT. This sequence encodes CASSRKRGQLDTEAFF.

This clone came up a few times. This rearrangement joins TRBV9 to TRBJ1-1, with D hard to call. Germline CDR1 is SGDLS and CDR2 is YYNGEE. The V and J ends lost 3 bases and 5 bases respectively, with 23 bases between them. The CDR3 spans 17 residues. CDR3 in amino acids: CASSARRAPKGRTEAFF. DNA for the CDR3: TGTGCCAGCAGCGCCCGGAGGGCCCCCAAGGGCCGGACTGAAGCTTTCTTT.

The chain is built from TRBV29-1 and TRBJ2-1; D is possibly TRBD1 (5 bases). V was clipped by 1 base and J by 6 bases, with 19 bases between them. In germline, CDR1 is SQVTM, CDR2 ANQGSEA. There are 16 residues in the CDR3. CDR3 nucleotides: TGCAGCGTTGAAGGGGGCCACGGATTAATTGTCAATGAGCAGTTCTTC. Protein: CSVEGGHGLIVNEQFF.

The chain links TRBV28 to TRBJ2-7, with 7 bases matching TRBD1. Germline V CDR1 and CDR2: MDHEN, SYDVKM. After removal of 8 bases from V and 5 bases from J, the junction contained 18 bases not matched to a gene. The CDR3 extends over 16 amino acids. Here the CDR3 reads CASELRGRGGKDEQYF. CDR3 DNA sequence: TGTGCCAGCGAACTAAGGGGGCGCGGTGGCAAGGACGAGCAGTACTTC.